This passage covers 14 T cell receptor beta chains from one sample sequenced in a study of T cells in Graves' hyperthyroidism and ophthalmopathy. Researchers amplified the TCR beta CDR3 regions from RNA transcripts. With the HTBI primer set, the TCR CDR3 went through a first round of RT-PCR. TCRdb processed the multiplex PCR reads anew with MiXCR; each CDR3 protein has one entry. The sample comprises over 500,000 distinct CDR3 sequences, around 15% of which are singletons, and around 13% rests with the top ten. Sample: blood. These receptors were taken from a woman aged 40 to 50 with Graves' hyperthyroidism.

This clonotype was recorded a few times. Being one base from a much bigger clone, this may be a read error. The V gene is TRBV12-3 or TRBV12-4, the J gene TRBJ2-1, with D maybe TRBD2 (6 bases). There are 14 residues in the CDR3. The CDR3 is CASSAGLSYSEQFF. The CDR3, as DNA: TGTGCCAGCAGTGCGGGACTTTCCTACAGTGAGCAGTTCTTC.

The chain couples TRBV9 to TRBJ2-3; TRBD2 aligns across 8 bases. The CDR3 sequence is 16 residues long. With V trimmed by 0 bases and J by 4 bases, 7 bases remained unmatched. The germline CDR1 and CDR2 sequences are SGDLS and YYNGEE. Here the CDR3 reads CASSVVAGGTADTQYF. The CDR3 DNA sequence: TGTGCCAGCAGCGTAGTTGCGGGAGGTACGGCAGATACGCAGTATTTT.

The V and J genes are TRBV19 and TRBJ1-1; 8 bases line up with TRBD1. After removal of 6 bases from V and 6 bases from J, the junction contained 9 bases not matched to a gene. Germline-derived CDR1 and CDR2 are LNHDA and SQIVND (reference sequence). This CDR3 comprises 14 residues. In DNA, the CDR3 is TGTGCCAGTAGCCGAGGACAGGGCGCTTCTGAAGCTTTCTTT. Its translation is CASSRGQGASEAFF.

The CDR3 loop reads CASSFGRGMNTEAFF. Written as DNA, the CDR3 is TGTGCCAGTAGCTTTGGCCGTGGCATGAACACTGAAGCTTTCTTT. V and J are TRBV19 and TRBJ1-1; D uncertain. This CDR3 contains 15 residues. Between the trimmed V and J ends, which lost 6 bases and 0 bases, there was a span of 14 bases. Germline-derived CDR1 and CDR2 are LNHDA and SQIVND (reference sequence).

This clonotype appeared a few times. The gene calls are TRBV12-3 or TRBV12-4 and TRBJ2-1; 9 bases align to TRBD2. This CDR3 has 14 amino acids. J lost 7 bases, V lost 4 bases, and 5 bases had no gene match. CDR3 in amino acids: CASSSASGINEQFF. CDR3 bases: TGTGCCAGCAGTTCGGCTAGCGGGATTAATGAGCAGTTCTTC.

This clonotype came up a few times. V is TRBV20-1 and J is TRBJ2-2; 12 bases match TRBD2. The CDR3 length is 20 residues. CDR1 and CDR2 from the germline V gene are DFQATT and SNEGSKA (reference sequence). V shed 0 bases and J 3 bases; nucleotides not matched to a gene: 14. DNA of the CDR3: TGCAGTGCTAGAGATCTTACTAGCGGGAGGAGGATCGGCGACACCGGGGAGCTGTTTTTT. This sequence encodes CSARDLTSGRRIGDTGELFF.

The chain recombines TRBV12-3 or TRBV12-4 with TRBJ1-2; unclear D gene. The CDR3 is 13 residues long. V lost 5 bases and J lost 2, with 9 bases in between. CDR3 sequence (DNA): TGTGCCAGCAGTCACAGCGTAAACTATGGCTACACCTTC. It is translated as CASSHSVNYGYTF.

The chain uses TRBV11-2 and TRBJ2-5, with 7 bases matching TRBD1. The CDR3 loop spans 15 amino acids. Trimming at V came to 1 base and at J to 5 bases, leaving 7 bases not matched to a gene. From germline, CDR1 is SGHAT and CDR2 FQNNGV. CDR3 sequence reads: CASSLARGRGETQYF. The CDR3 DNA follows: TGTGCCAGCAGCTTAGCGAGGGGGCGAGGGGAGACCCAGTACTTC.

V usage is TRBV5-1 and J usage is TRBJ1-2; TRBD1 might be the D (5 bases). The CDR3 is 14 residues long. Germline V gene data show CDR1 as SGHRS and CDR2 as YFSETQ. V shed 4 bases and J shed 6 bases, with 16 bases lying between them. The CDR3 DNA reads TGCGCCAGCAGCCGTTCGACAGACGGCGATGGCTACACCTTC. Its protein product is CASSRSTDGDGYTF.

This clonotype was found a few times. The chain has TRBV14 and TRBJ1-1; possible D gene TRBD1, 6 bases. Trimming removed 0 bases at V and 7 bases at J, with 18 bases between. The CDR3 is made up of 16 amino acids. Germline CDR1 is SGHDN and CDR2 is FVKESK. CDR3 sequence: CASSQDGGALYNEAFF. CDR3 DNA sequence: TGTGCCAGCAGCCAAGATGGGGGGGCGTTGTATAATGAAGCTTTCTTT.

The chain is built from TRBV19 and TRBJ2-7; 7 positions agree with TRBD1. V was pared by 2 bases and J by 0 bases, with 10 bases of the junction left unmatched. CDR1 and CDR2 (germline): LNHDA, SQIVND (reference sequence). This CDR3 region has 17 residues. The CDR3 nucleotides are TGTGCCAGTAGTATAACTTGGGGACAGACTTTCTCCTACGAGCAGTACTTC. Encoded protein: CASSITWGQTFSYEQYF.

This clonotype was observed many times. V usage is TRBV11-2 and J usage is TRBJ2-1; D may be TRBD1 (6 bases). The CDR3 sequence is 15 residues long. Trimming removed 3 bases from V and 6 bases from J, with 15 bases in between. CDR1 is SGHAT and CDR2 is FQNNGV in the germline V gene. The DNA for the CDR3 is TGTGCCAGCAGCTTTTTGCTCATGGACAGCAATGAGCAGTTCTTC. This translates into CASSFLLMDSNEQFF.

V usage is TRBV30 and J usage is TRBJ1-3; unclear D gene. With 2 bases removed from V and 2 bases from J, the gap between germline ends came to 13 bases. There are 15 residues in the CDR3. Germline V gene data show CDR1 as GTSNPN and CDR2 as SVGIG (reference sequence). The CDR3 spells CAWSPFLLTGNTIYF. The CDR3 DNA reads as TGTGCCTGGAGTCCTTTCCTACTAACTGGAAACACCATATATTTT.

The chain uses TRBV27 and TRBJ2-1; D gene uncertain. Germline CDR1 MNHEY, CDR2 SMNVEV (reference sequence). This CDR3 comprises 11 residues. The CDR3 region has the DNA TGTGTGGTCTCCTCCTACAATGAGCAGTTCTTC. Encoded protein: CVVSSYNEQFF.